Listed here is a single T cell receptor (beta chain). A single count supports this clone. Its antigen has not been determined. Base quality data are lacking; no much larger clone is found one base away. The method behind the library was the immunoSEQ multiplex PCR assay. For the multiplex PCR, a mixture combining 60 forward primers for TCR Vbeta segments and 13 reverse primers for TCR Jbeta segments was used. Amplification of the CDR3 region of rearranged TCR beta genes was performed with a multiplex PCR assay on genomic DNA. The amplified TCR beta libraries were sequenced on the Illumina HiSeq System as 87-base-pair reads. The authors processed their data as follows. Across the 500 to 700 repertoires, a later analysis counted roughly 77 million unique TCR beta chains, about 10 million of which were shared by at least two donors. Raw reads were error-corrected and collapsed into unique sequences by a nearest-neighbor algorithm in which closely related sequences were merged to remove PCR and sequencing errors. V, D and J gene segments were assigned by aligning CDR3 sequences to IMGT reference sequences. For a sequence to be retained, a match of at least six nucleotides to both a V gene segment and a J gene segment was required. A rearrangement was called productive if the CDR3 had no stop codons and remained in frame with V and J, and every other rearrangement was called non-productive. Following IMGT convention, CDR3 was defined as the stretch from the second conserved V-encoded cysteine to the conserved J-encoded phenylalanine. The earlier analysis of roughly 590 of the donors excluded sequences that lacked an unambiguous match to a single V gene segment. An earlier analysis of fewer than 650 of the donors classified V segments as functional when productive rearrangements were above 56.7% and as segregating when the standard deviation between donors was above 5%. A statistical classification framework was built for diagnosing cytomegalovirus status from the catalog of TCR beta chain sequences. V and J gene assignment, in a later analysis, came from comparing TCR nucleotide sequences with IMGT/GENE-DB human TR gene sequences. The TCRdist pipeline was used in a later analysis to assign CDR3 sequences and most-parsimonious VDJ recombination scenarios. In a later analysis, each TCR beta chain was defined by its CDR3 amino acid sequence together with its V-gene family, and reads lacking a unique V-gene family were excluded. In a later analysis, 450 to 600 highly shared, low-generation-probability nucleotide sequences were removed to address suspected cross-contamination and a sequencing artifact. A later analysis calculated a clonal expansion index for each public chain from normalized within-repertoire ranks of inferred template counts. In a later analysis, generation probabilities were computed with a VDJ recombination model fitted to out-of-frame rearrangements, and the resulting probabilities were checked against IGoR. Hypergeometric tests were used in a later analysis to score TCR-TCR, TCR-HLA and TCR-CMV co-occurrence, with a repertoire-size bias correction applied to the TCR pairs. In a later analysis, false discovery rates were estimated by permuting HLA or CMV assignments 20 times. In a later analysis, co-occurring TCRs were grouped using DBSCAN, and TCRdist sequence similarity was added for clustering within HLA-allele-positive subsets. Co-occurrence clustering excluded repertoires with fewer than 30,000 or more than 120,000 public chains, plus five with anomalous nucleotide sharing. TCRdb holds this immuneACCESS table with in-frame rearrangements only. Some clones are missing; in checked studies, unresolved V genes explain under half, and the rest has no known cause. That table gives V, J and clone size, and the DNA gave D and trimming. The sample data list 65,000 to 70,000 clones, and roughly four fifths of these were observed just once. 5.5% to 7.5% of the sample comes from the top ten.

The data originate from a study of cytomegalovirus exposure and HLA in healthy donors (dated by TCRdb to 2017 to 2019). As for the study more broadly: An earlier analysis of fewer than 750 of the donors reported approximately 280 Gb of sequence data and 95 million to 140 million unique TCR beta sequences obtained from around 190 million T cells. Among the approximately 400 genotyped donors, about 83% belonged to the genetic ancestry cluster associated with self-reported Caucasian donors. The study aimed to test whether signatures of past pathogen exposure could be identified by cataloging public T cell receptors. Four to six DR-DQ haplotypes were handled as single units for association and clustering, since linkage in the cohort was strong. High-throughput TCR immunosequencing, statistical association of individual TCRs with disease status, and machine learning were combined to predict cytomegalovirus infection status. Typing coverage differed by locus: A, B, C, DRB1 and DQB1 were typed in about 620-640 donors, DQA1 in approximately 520, DPA1 in over 600, and DPB1 in just under 480. Donor age, sex, ethnicity and CMV serostatus were compiled together with the repertoire data. Every repertoire in the discovery cohort had been generated on one and the same sequencing platform. Genome-wide SNP genotypes for about 60% of the 666 donors were used in a later genetic analysis, which treated that subset as a discovery cohort. An early release that covered roughly 600 HLA-typed donors contained about 290 gigabases of sequencing data and tens of millions of unique TCR sequences. Both class I and class II loci were covered by HLA typing, at four-digit resolution. To study patterns of TCR occurrence, a later analysis re-analyzed previously published TCR beta repertoires from 666 donors and added high-resolution HLA genotyping. The T cell repertoires of some 700 subjects were profiled by immunosequencing and related to cytomegalovirus serostatus. Among 350 to 400 genotyped donors of the cohort, an average of approximately 250,000 unique TCR beta nucleotide sequences were sequenced per donor, approximately 20% of them non-productive. In an earlier analysis of several hundred of the donors, high-throughput TCR beta sequencing was used to judge whether each TCR beta V gene segment behaved as functional or pseudogenic. In addition to the first cohort of roughly 670 subjects, a separate validation cohort of approximately 110 different subjects was used. Rather than using new phenotypic data, the later analysis identified candidate immune exposures from TCR beta sequences and from how often those sequences occurred across donors. On the study overall, not on this receptor specifically: Compared with equally common non-associated chains, HLA-associated TCR beta chains in a later analysis were more clonally expanded and had lower generation probabilities. In a later analysis, the rate of TCR association differed among HLA loci, with DRB1 alleles having the most associated TCRs and HLA-C alleles having the fewest. Correlated functional status among segregating V segments might reflect linkage disequilibrium, but an unknown experimental factor could not be ruled out. According to a later analysis, parvovirus B19, influenza, CMV and Epstein-Barr virus appeared linked to several top co-occurrence clusters. A total of 150 to 200 TCR beta chains were listed by the study as associated with cytomegalovirus. According to the authors, the approach could potentially be generalized to other disease states and immunological phenotypes. Because counts were too low, under 20 rarely observed V segments, including chromosome 9 orphons, were left out of the earlier analysis of 500 to 650 of the donors. According to a later analysis, most CMV-associated TCR beta chains appeared to be HLA-restricted, and the HLA associations seemed to be driven largely by CMV exposure. Specific HLA alleles were associated with some 15,000 TCR beta sequences at a false discovery rate of 0.05 in a later analysis. Only TCR beta chains were sequenced in this cohort, and the absence of alpha or paired-chain data limited detectable features. For the cohort, immune exposure information was limited to CMV serostatus. An association between a missense DCLRE1C variant and V-gene and J-gene trimming of TCR beta chains was found in a later genetic analysis and replicated in an independent cohort. A few of the identified cytomegalovirus-associated TCR beta chains were confirmed in vitro to be specific for cytomegalovirus antigens. Because HLA typing was missing for some donors at each locus, association tests included only the typed subset. The sequencing pipeline was judged likely to have produced a cluster of highly shared sequence variants as a technical artifact. A later genetic analysis reported fewer N-insertions in productive TCRs among donors in an Asian-associated ancestry cluster than the roughly 700-donor mean. In an earlier analysis of fewer than 750 of the donors, most TCR beta V segments were observed in productive rearrangements about 90% or about 30% of the time, broadly matching IMGT annotations. Roughly uniform sequencing depth across donors was assumed in presence/absence analyses, although this assumption may not hold. Most TCR sequences were observed very rarely across donors, whereas some public TCRs were present in many individuals. Cytomegalovirus status was reported to be diagnosed by the classifier with high specificity and sensitivity in both the original and validation cohorts. When HLA alleles, especially DR and DQ, strongly co-occurred, TCR associations were difficult to assign to individual alleles. Some IMGT-functional V segments, including TRBV6-2 and TRBV6-3, could not be distinguished by the 87-base-pair reads and were therefore excluded. A further reported finding was that TCR beta sequences accurately predicted the HLA-A and HLA-B alleles for most subjects in the first cohort.

The cohort consisted of 600 or so healthy bone marrow donors. All cohort members were sampled while nominally healthy, although unrecorded immune exposures were likely present. The donor was CMV seronegative and was included in the group of around 320 seronegative cohort members. Every donor gave a peripheral blood sample, and the peripheral blood mononuclear cells from that sample were used for TCR beta sequencing. Genomic DNA extraction from the blood cell samples was performed with the Qiagen DNeasy Blood Extraction Kit. Via the germline V gene, CDR1 is MNHEY and CDR2 SVGAGI. The CDR3 measures 15 amino acids from cysteine to phenylalanine. Only CDR3 DNA is held: 45 bases, read in frame from base 1. V lost 10 bases and J lost 0 bases; the stretch between them is 18 bases long.

The rearrangement combines TRBV6-5 with TRBJ1-1; the D gene is not confidently resolved. The specimen sequenced was PBMCs. This sequence originates from a man between 50 and 59 years old in good health and CMV-seronegative. Here the CDR3 is given as CANPYGLFMNTEAFF. Read as DNA, the sequence is TGTGCCAACCCCTACGGTCTTTTTATGAACACTGAAGCTTTCTTT.